This TCR beta chain was sequenced in a study of blood T cell repertoires in COVID-19. Libraries were prepared by immunoSEQ multiplex PCR; TCRdb keeps only in-frame clonotypes and omits some of them. The repertoire holds roughly 400,000 clones, with roughly 92% as singletons. From germline, CDR1 is SEHNR and CDR2 FQNEAQ (reference sequence). Deletions cut 3 bases from V and 3 bases from J, with 12 bases between. CDR3 size: 15 residues. Material: PBMCs or T cells enriched from blood (not recorded which). This chain joins TRBV7-9 and TRBJ1-3; D remains unclear. The clonotype was recovered from a woman between 40 and 55 years old who had been exposed to COVID-19. The CDR3, as DNA: TGTGCCAGCAGCTTCCCCGACGGCGGTGGAAACACCATATATTTT. The encoded protein is CASSFPDGGGNTIYF.